This paragraph reports one TCR beta chain. Here immunoSEQ multiplex PCR was the method, and the copy in TCRdb shows in-frame clones only, minus some. The sample comprises about 68,000 clones, over 75% of which are singletons, and around 3.1% rests with the top ten. Germline-derived CDR1 and CDR2 are MNHNS and SASEGT. Trimming cost V 4 bases and J 0 bases, with 25 bases left between them. The CDR3 sequence is 19 residues long. The data belong to a study of cytotoxic CD8 clonotypes in ibrutinib-treated CLL. Study-level information: After a median of around 70 months, about 15 patients stayed remitted and around twelve progressed; responses had been partial in around 25 and complete in 2.

This clonotype was obtained from a human donor with chronic lymphocytic leukemia. Specimen: PBMCs, collected after 12 months of ibrutinib treatment. This chain joins TRBV6-1 and TRBJ2-7; D not resolved. The CDR3 DNA sequence: TGTGCCAGCAGTGTCTTCAGAACATCCCGGCTCGGAAGCTCCTACGAGCAGTACTTC. It translates to CASSVFRTSRLGSSYEQYF.